This T cell receptor (beta chain) was profiled in a study of blood T cells in healthy people across ages. The second PCR ran about 6 to 12 cycles with a sample-barcoded 5' primer and J-beta primers. TCRdb passed the 5' RACE reads through MiXCR, listing each CDR3 protein once. The repertoire holds about 1,400,000 distinct CDR3 sequences, with about 40% as singletons. Germline V gene sequence: CDR1 DFQATT, CDR2 SNEGSKA (reference sequence). Trimming cost V 1 base and J 10 bases; bases outside gene matches: 8. The CDR3 spans 14 residues. This clonotype was counted a few times. The receptor's source is a woman between 18 and 30 years old in good health. The chain joins TRBV20-1 to TRBJ2-1, with 9 bases lining up with TRBD2. Specimen: blood. CDR3 in amino acids: CSARAGSGSWEQFF. CDR3 sequence (DNA): TGCAGTGCTAGAGCTGGTAGCGGGAGCTGGGAGCAGTTCTTC.